These 9 T cell receptor beta chains were all obtained from the same sample, sequenced in a study of T cell clones after liver transplantation. Assay used: immunoSEQ multiplex PCR; TCRdb lists only in-frame clones, some missing. The profile shows roughly 57,000 clones, about 70% of them singletons. This material consisted of CD4+ T cells from blood, taken before liver transplant. All receptors come from a human donor who received a liver transplant.

The chain employs TRBV6-5 and TRBJ1-1; D might be TRBD1 (6 bases). CDR1 and CDR2 (germline): MNHEY, SVGAGI. The ends were cut back, 2 bases at V and 0 bases at J, with 13 bases in the middle. The CDR3 is 16 residues long. DNA of the CDR3: TGTGCCAGCAGTTACGATTATGGGGGCATGAACACTGAAGCTTTCTTT. Its protein is CASSYDYGGMNTEAFF.

The rearrangement joins TRBV18 to TRBJ1-5, with D unresolved. The CDR3 runs 13 residues. The V end was cut by 0 bases, the J end by 6 bases, with 6 bases between. Germline V gives CDR1 KGHSH, CDR2 LQKENI. The CDR3 sequence: CASSPPAGQPQHF. The CDR3 DNA follows: TGTGCCAGCTCACCACCCGCCGGTCAGCCCCAGCATTTT.

This clone was seen only a few times. The rearrangement links TRBV7-9 to TRBJ1-5; perhaps TRBD1 as D (6 bases). V gave up 6 bases and J gave up 0 bases, with 18 bases separating them. Germline CDR1 reads SEHNR; CDR2 reads FQNEAQ (reference sequence). There are 17 residues in the CDR3. As DNA, the CDR3 is TGTGCCAGCAGTCAACCCCCCGGGACACCTAGCAATCAGCCCCAGCATTTT. Translating it yields CASSQPPGTPSNQPQHF.

The V call is TRBV4-2, the J call TRBJ2-7; TRBD2 aligns across 11 bases. V trimming: 2 bases; J trimming: 5 bases; junction bases outside the gene matches: 5. The CDR3 extends over 15 amino acids. Germline V CDR1 and CDR2: LGHNA, YNFKEQ. CDR3 DNA: TGTGCCAGCAGCCAATGGGTAGCGGGGGGGAACGAGCAGTACTTC. This sequence encodes CASSQWVAGGNEQYF.

The chain joins TRBV19 to TRBJ1-5; possibly TRBD1 for D (6 bases). The CDR3 consists of 12 residues. Germline V lookup: CDR1 LNHDA, CDR2 SQIVND (reference sequence). V was trimmed by 9 bases and J by 5 bases, leaving 11 bases between them. CDR3 region: CASHRADQPQHF. In nucleotides, the CDR3 is TGTGCCAGCCACAGGGCCGATCAGCCCCAGCATTTT.

The chain employs TRBV29-1 and TRBJ2-2; D unclear. Per the germline V gene, CDR1 is SQVTM and CDR2 is ANQGSEA. The V end lost 6 bases, the J end lost 2 bases, and 13 bases lay between the germline ends. CDR3 length: 14 residues. The CDR3 here is CSVPAWANTGELFF. In nucleotides, the CDR3 is TGCAGCGTCCCGGCGTGGGCTAACACCGGGGAGCTGTTTTTT.

V gene TRBV2 combines with J gene TRBJ1-4, with D hard to call. Germline V gene lookup returns CDR1 SNHLY and CDR2 FYNNEI. This CDR3 has 12 residues. V lost 7 bases and J 6 bases, leaving 9 bases between the germline ends. CDR3 sequence: CASNGRDEKLFF. The CDR3 DNA reads TGTGCCAGCAATGGTCGGGATGAAAAACTGTTTTTT.

The CDR3 sequence: CASQPTEGAKNIQYF. CDR3 sequence (DNA): TGCGCCAGTCAGCCAACGGAGGGGGCCAAAAACATTCAGTACTTC. The V call is TRBV4-1, the J call TRBJ2-4; D might be TRBD2 (6 bases). Between the trimmed V and J ends, which lost 9 bases and 1 base, there was a span of 16 bases. The germline CDR1 and CDR2 sequences are MGHRA and YSYEKL. This CDR3 spans 15 amino acids.

The sample holds many counts of this clone. The V call is TRBV10-1, the J call TRBJ2-3, with D unresolved. The CDR3 totals 13 residues. Germline values: CDR1 WNHNN, CDR2 SYGVQD (reference sequence). The V end was cut by 3 bases, the J end by 4 bases, with 8 bases between. As DNA, the CDR3 is TGCGCCAGCAGTGAAGACTCCTCAGATACGCAGTATTTT. It codes for CASSEDSSDTQYF.